This note documents a single T cell receptor (beta chain) sequence. This specimen belongs to a study of T cell responses to AZD1222 COVID-19 vaccine. Data came from immunoSEQ multiplex PCR; TCRdb stores just in-frame clones and leaves some out. Of some 120,000 clones in the sample, almost 95% were seen once. CDR1 is MNHEY and CDR2 is SMNVEV in the germline V gene (reference sequence). Trimming shortened V by 1 base and J by 1 base, and 7 bases separated the two germline ends. CDR3 size: 14 residues. The chain employs TRBV27 and TRBJ2-5, with D possibly matching TRBD1 (5 bases). Sequencing was performed on peripheral blood, taken 28 days after the second AZD1222 dose. The sequence was obtained from an adult who received the AZD1222 COVID-19 vaccine. The CDR3 here is CASSLWGSQETQYF. The CDR3 DNA reads as TGTGCCAGCAGTTTATGGGGCAGCCAAGAGACCCAGTACTTC.